What follows are 8 T cell receptor beta chains derived from one specimen sequenced in a study of T cells in Graves' hyperthyroidism and ophthalmopathy. Amplified TCR beta CDR3 regions derived from RNA transcripts. HTBI primers were the set used in a first-round RT-PCR of the TCR CDR3. TCRdb recomputed calls from the multiplex PCR reads with MiXCR, one row per CDR3 protein. Among 650,000 to 800,000 distinct CDR3 sequences listed, 45% were seen once. Source material: peripheral blood or thyroid tissue (not recorded which). These TCRs come from an adult man with Graves' disease, either hyperthyroidism or ophthalmopathy (not recorded which).

J is TRBJ1-2 and V is TRBV12-3 or TRBV12-4, with TRBD1 matching over 10 bases. CDR3 length: 14 amino acids. J lost 2 bases, V lost 5 bases, and 2 bases had no gene match. The CDR3: CASSTGQGNYGYTF. In nucleotides, the CDR3 is TGTGCCAGCAGTACGGGACAGGGGAACTATGGCTACACCTTC.

The CDR3 loop reads CSVEGRAVGTEAFF. The CDR3 coding sequence is TGCAGCGTTGAAGGCAGGGCGGTGGGCACTGAAGCTTTCTTT. J is TRBJ1-1 and V is TRBV29-1; maybe TRBD1 (5 bases). Deletions cut 1 base from V and 4 bases from J, with 13 bases between. The germline V gene has CDR1 SQVTM and CDR2 ANQGSEA. The CDR3 covers 14 residues.

To note about this clonotype: At one end the junction does not follow the germline gene, possibly because of a read error. The rearrangement uses TRBV7-2 and TRBJ1-2; D unclear. Germline loops: CDR1 SGHTA, CDR2 FQGNSA. The CDR3 covers 15 residues. In DNA, the CDR3 is TGCGCCAGCAGCCCAAGCTCGGCCAGGCTTGAGGGCTACACCTTC. Protein: CASSPSSARLEGYTF. Supplemented by reference TRBV7-2 and TRBJ1-2, the full variable domain reads GAGVSQSPSNKVTEKGKDVELRCDPISGHTALYWYRQSLGQGLEFLIYFQGNSAPDKSGLPSDRFSAERTGGSVSTLTIQRTQQEDSAVYLCASSPSSARLEGYTFGSGTRLTVV.

This clonotype was seen repeatedly, ten times or more. For the CDR3, the DNA is TGTGCCAGCAGCCCATCTCCCCCGGGGGGTTCTGAGACCCAGTACTTC. It translates to CASSPSPPGGSETQYF. The chain has TRBV2 and TRBJ2-5; TRBD2 matches 7 bases. V lost 6 bases to trimming and J lost 5 bases; unmatched junction nucleotides: 15. This CDR3 region has 16 residues. Germline V gene lookup returns CDR1 SNHLY and CDR2 FYNNEI.

This clonotype was observed many times. V usage is TRBV25-1 and J usage is TRBJ1-6, with D possibly being TRBD1 (5 bases). V was clipped by 3 bases and J by 2 bases, with 8 bases between them. The CDR3 sequence is 15 residues long. The germline CDR1 and CDR2 sequences are MGHDK and SYGVNS. The CDR3, as DNA: TGTGCCAGCAGTGATTCGGGGGCCTATAATTCACCCCTCCACTTT. Translation gives CASSDSGAYNSPLHF.

This clonotype has at least ten counts. The V call is TRBV14, the J call TRBJ2-2; D is perhaps TRBD1 (5 bases). V was trimmed by 1 base and J by 5 bases, leaving 14 bases between them. The CDR3 extends over 16 amino acids. Germline loops: CDR1 SGHDN, CDR2 FVKESK. In DNA, the CDR3 is TGTGCCAGCAGCCAAGGACAGTATAGGGCGACCGGGGAGCTGTTTTTT. Its protein product is CASSQGQYRATGELFF. Drawing the rest from reference TRBV14 and TRBJ2-2, the complete variable domain is EAGVTQFPSHSVIEKGQTVTLRCDPISGHDNLYWYRRVMGKEIKFLLHFVKESKQDESGMPNNRFLAERTGGTYSTLKVQPAELEDSGVYFCASSQGQYRATGELFFGEGSRLTVL.

The sample holds many counts of this clonotype. CDR3: CATSDATHGYTF. The DNA for the CDR3 is TGTGCCACCAGTGATGCAACCCATGGCTACACCTTC. V is TRBV24-1 and J is TRBJ1-2; D gene unclear. The CDR3 length is 12 residues. CDR1 is KGHDR and CDR2 is SFDVKD in the germline V gene. V dropped 3 bases and J dropped 6 bases, with 7 bases sitting between them.

The chain recombines TRBV12-3 or TRBV12-4 with TRBJ1-5; D uncertain. The CDR3 totals 15 residues. The germline V and J ends were trimmed by 5 bases and 1 base, with 12 bases remaining between them. The CDR3: CASSESYGSNQPQHF. The CDR3 DNA reads TGTGCCAGCAGTGAGAGTTATGGGAGCAATCAGCCCCAGCATTTT.